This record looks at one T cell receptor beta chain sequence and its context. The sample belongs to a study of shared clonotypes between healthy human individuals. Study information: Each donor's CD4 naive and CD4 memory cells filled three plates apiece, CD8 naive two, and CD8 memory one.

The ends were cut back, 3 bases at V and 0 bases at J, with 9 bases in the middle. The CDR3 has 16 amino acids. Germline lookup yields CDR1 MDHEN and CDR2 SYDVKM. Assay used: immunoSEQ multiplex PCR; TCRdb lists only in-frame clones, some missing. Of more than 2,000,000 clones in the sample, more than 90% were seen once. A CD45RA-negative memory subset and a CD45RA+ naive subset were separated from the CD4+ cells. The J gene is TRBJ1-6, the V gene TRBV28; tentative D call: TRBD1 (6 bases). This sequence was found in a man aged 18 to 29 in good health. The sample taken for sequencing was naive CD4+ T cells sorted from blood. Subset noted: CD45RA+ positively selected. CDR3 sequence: CASSLRTASYNSPLHF. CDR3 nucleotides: TGTGCCAGCAGTTTGCGGACAGCCTCCTATAATTCACCCCTCCACTTT.